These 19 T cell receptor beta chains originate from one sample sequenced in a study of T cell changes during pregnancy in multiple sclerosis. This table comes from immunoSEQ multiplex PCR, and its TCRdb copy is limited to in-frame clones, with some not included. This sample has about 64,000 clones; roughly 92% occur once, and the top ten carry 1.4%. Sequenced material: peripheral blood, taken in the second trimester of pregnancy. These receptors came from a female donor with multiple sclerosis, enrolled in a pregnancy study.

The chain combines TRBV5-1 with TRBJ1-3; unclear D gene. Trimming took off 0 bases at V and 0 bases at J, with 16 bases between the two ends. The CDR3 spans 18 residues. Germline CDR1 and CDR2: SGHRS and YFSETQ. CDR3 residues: CASSLDLTGKSSGNTIYF. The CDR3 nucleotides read TGCGCCAGCAGCTTGGATTTGACCGGGAAGAGCTCTGGAAACACCATATATTTT.

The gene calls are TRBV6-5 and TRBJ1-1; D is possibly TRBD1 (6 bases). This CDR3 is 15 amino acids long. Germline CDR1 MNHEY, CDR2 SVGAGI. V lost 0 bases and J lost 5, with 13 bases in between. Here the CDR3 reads CASSYSGRGGTEAFF. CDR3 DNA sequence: TGTGCCAGCAGTTACTCGGGCAGGGGAGGGACTGAAGCTTTCTTT.

In DNA form, the CDR3 reads TGTGCCAGCAGTGGGAGCGACCGAGGCTACACCTTC. It encodes CASSGSDRGYTF. This sequence joins TRBV6-1 and TRBJ1-2; D is uncertain. Trimming cost V 4 bases and J 8 bases, with 11 bases left between them. The CDR3 extends over 12 amino acids. The germline V gene encodes CDR1 MNHNS and CDR2 SASEGT.

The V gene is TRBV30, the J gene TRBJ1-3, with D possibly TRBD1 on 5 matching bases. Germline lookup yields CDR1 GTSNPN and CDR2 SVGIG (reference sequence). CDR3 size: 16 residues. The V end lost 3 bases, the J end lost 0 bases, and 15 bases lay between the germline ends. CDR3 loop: CAWSQRGTLSGNTIYF. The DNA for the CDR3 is TGTGCCTGGAGCCAACGCGGGACCCTCTCTGGAAACACCATATATTTT.

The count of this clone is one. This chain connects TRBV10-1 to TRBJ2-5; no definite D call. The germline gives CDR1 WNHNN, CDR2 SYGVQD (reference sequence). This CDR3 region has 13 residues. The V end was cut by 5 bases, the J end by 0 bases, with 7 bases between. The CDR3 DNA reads TGCGCCAGCAGTCGACAACACCAAGAGACCCAGTACTTC. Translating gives CASSRQHQETQYF.

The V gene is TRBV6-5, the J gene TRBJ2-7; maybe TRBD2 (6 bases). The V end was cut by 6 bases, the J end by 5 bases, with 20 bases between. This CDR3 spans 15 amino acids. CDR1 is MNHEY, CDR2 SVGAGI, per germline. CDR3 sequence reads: CASSPLHGSVHEQYF. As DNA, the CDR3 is TGTGCCAGCAGCCCCCTCCACGGGAGTGTCCACGAGCAGTACTTC.

The chain's CDR3 is CASSVDPQGVKDGYTF. CDR3 bases: TGTGCCAGCAGCGTAGATCCCCAGGGGGTAAAGGATGGCTACACCTTC. The rearrangement joins TRBV9 to TRBJ1-2; 7 nucleotides line up with TRBD1. Germline lookup yields CDR1 SGDLS and CDR2 YYNGEE. The CDR3 length is 16 residues. The V segment lost 0 bases and the J segment 6 bases; nucleotides outside the gene matches: 11.

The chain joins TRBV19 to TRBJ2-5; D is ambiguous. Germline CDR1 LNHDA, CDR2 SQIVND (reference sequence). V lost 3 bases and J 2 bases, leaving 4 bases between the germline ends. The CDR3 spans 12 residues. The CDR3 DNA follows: TGTGCCAGTAGTATGCAGCAAGAGACCCAGTACTTC. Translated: CASSMQQETQYF.

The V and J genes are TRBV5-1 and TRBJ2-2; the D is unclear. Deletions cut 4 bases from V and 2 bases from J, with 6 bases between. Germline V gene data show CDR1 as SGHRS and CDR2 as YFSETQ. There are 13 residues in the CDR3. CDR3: CASSALNTGELFF. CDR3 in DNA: TGCGCCAGCAGCGCCCTAAACACCGGGGAGCTGTTTTTT.

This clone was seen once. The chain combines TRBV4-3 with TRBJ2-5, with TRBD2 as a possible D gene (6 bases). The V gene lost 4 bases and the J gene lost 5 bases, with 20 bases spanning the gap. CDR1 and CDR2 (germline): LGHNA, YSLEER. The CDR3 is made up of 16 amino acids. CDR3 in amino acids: CASSPLHGRGRETQYF. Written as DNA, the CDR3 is TGCGCCAGCAGCCCCCTCCACGGGCGGGGTAGGGAGACCCAGTACTTC.

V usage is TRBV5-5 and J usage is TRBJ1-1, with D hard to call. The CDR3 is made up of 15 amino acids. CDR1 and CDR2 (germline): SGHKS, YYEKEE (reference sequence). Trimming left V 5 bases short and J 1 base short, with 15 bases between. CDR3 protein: CASRPRESTNTEAFF. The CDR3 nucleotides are TGTGCCAGCAGACCCCGGGAGTCGACGAACACTGAAGCTTTCTTT.

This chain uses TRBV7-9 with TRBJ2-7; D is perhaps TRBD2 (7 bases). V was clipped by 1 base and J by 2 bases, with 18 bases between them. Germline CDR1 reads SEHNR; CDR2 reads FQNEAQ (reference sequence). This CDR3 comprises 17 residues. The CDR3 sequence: CASSLGVGGLLPYEQYF. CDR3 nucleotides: TGTGCCAGCAGCTTAGGGGTCGGGGGGCTCCTGCCCTACGAGCAGTACTTC.

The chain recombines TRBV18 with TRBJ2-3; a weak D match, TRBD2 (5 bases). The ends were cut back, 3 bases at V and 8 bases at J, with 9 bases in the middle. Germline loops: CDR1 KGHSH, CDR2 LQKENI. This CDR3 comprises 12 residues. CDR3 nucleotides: TGTGCCAGCTCACCGCTAGAGGGTACGCAGTATTTT. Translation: CASSPLEGTQYF.

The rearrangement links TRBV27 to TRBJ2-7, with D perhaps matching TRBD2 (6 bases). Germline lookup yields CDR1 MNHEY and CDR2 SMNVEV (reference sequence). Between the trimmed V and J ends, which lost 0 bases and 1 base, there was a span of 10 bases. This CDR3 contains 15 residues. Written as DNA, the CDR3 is TGTGCCAGCAGTTTATCGCACGGGGGATCCTACGAGCAGTACTTC. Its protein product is CASSLSHGGSYEQYF.

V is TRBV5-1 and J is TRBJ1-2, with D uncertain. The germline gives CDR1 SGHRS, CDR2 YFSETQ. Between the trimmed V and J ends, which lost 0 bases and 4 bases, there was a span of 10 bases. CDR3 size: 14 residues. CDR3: CASSLAGRLYGYTF. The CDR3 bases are TGCGCCAGCAGCTTGGCCGGCAGGCTCTATGGCTACACCTTC.

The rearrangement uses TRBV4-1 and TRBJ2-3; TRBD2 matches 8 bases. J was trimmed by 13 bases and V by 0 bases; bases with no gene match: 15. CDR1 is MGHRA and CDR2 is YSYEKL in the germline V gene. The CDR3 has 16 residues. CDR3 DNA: TGCGCCAGCAGCCAAGAATTGAGCGGGAGTAACAGATGGGAGTATTTT. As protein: CASSQELSGSNRWEYF.

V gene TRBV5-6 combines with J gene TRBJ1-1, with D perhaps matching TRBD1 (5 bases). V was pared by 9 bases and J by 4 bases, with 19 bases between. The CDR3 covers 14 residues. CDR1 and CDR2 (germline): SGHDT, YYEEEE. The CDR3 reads CATLQAGEVTEAFF. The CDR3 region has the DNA TGTGCCACCCTTCAGGCGGGGGAGGTCACTGAAGCTTTCTTT. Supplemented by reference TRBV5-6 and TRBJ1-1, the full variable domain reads DAGVTQSPTHLIKTRGQQVTLRCSPKSGHDTVSWYQQALGQGPQFIFQYYEEEERQRGNFPDRFSGHQFPNYSSELNVNALLLGDSALYLCATLQAGEVTEAFFGQGTRLTVV.

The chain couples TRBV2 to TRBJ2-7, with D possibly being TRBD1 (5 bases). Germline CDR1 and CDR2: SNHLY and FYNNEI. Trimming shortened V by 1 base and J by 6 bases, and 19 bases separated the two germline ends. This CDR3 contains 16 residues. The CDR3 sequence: CASSEDPGRAHSEQYF. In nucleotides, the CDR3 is TGTGCCAGCAGTGAAGACCCAGGGCGCGCTCATTCCGAGCAGTACTTC.

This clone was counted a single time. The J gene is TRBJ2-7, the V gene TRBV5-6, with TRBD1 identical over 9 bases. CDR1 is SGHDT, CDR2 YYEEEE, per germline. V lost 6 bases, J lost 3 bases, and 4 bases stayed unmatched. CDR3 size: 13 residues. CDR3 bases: TGTGCCAGCACAATGGACAGGGGCTACGAGCAGTACTTC. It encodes CASTMDRGYEQYF.